The present T cell receptor (beta chain) was sequenced within a study of Ad26.COV2.S vaccination and SARS-CoV-2 variants. Turning to the study itself: Once, or twice with 56 days between doses, Ad26.COV2.S was given intramuscularly.

The germline CDR1 and CDR2 sequences are KGHSH and LQKENI. Trimming removed 8 bases at V and 2 bases at J, with 12 bases between. The CDR3 extends over 13 amino acids. Treatment denoted: 15 to 20 received Ad26.COV2.S at low or high dose, single or two shots; several received placebo; per-sample allocation not given. The samples date from day 63 after the first vaccine or placebo injection. An 18-55-year-old adult in Boston served as donor. Expressing Wuhan-strain SARS-CoV-2 spike, an Ad26 vector served as the vaccine. Study-wide results and limits: Similar non-spike TCR breadth was observed in recipients of vaccine and of placebo.

This clone was seen only once. Its antigen is as yet unknown. TCRdb's table, derived via immunoSEQ multiplex PCR, lists solely in-frame clones and lacks some. The table shows 400,000 to 500,000 clones, with roughly nine tenths occurring only once. Sequences were derived from peripheral blood, sampled in a trial of Ad26.COV2.S vaccine versus placebo. The chain is built from TRBV18 and TRBJ2-5, with D perhaps matching TRBD2 (5 bases). The sequence was obtained from a person between 18 and 65 years old who received the Ad26.COV2.S COVID-19 vaccine or a placebo. CDR3 region: CASQRRMQETQYF. DNA for the CDR3: TGTGCCAGCCAGAGGAGGATGCAAGAGACCCAGTACTTC.